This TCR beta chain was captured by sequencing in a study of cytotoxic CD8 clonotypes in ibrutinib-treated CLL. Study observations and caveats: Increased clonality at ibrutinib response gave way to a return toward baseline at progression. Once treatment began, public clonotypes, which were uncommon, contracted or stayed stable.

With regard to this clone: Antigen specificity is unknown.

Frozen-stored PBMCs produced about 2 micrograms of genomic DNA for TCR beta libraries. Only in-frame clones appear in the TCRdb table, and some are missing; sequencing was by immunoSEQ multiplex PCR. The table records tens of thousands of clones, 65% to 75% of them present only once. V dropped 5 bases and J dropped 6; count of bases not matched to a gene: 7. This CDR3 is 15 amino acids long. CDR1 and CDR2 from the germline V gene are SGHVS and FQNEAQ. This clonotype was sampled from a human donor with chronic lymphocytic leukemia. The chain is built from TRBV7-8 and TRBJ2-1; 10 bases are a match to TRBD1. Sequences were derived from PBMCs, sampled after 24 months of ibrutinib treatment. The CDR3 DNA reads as TGTGCCAGCAGCCCTACCGGGACAGGGGCCAATGAGCAGTTCTTC. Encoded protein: CASSPTGTGANEQFF.